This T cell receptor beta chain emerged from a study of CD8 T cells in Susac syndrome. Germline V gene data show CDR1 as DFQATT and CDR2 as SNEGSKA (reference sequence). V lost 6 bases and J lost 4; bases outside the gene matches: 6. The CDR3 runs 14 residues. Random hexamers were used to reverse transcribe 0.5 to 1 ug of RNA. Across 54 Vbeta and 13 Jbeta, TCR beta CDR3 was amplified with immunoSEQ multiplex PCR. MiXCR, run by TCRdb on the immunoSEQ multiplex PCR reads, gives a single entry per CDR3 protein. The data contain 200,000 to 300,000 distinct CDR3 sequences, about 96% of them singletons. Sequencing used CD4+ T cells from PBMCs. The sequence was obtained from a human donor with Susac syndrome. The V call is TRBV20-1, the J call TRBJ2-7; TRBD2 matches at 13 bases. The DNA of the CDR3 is TGCAGTGCCAGACTAGCGGGAGGCGGGTACGAGCAGTACTTC. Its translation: CSARLAGGGYEQYF.